This T cell receptor beta chain emerged from a study of blood T cell repertoires in COVID-19. Study in general: There were acute and convalescent COVID-19 samples, and they came from the United States, Italy and Spain. T cells, B-cell-depleted T cells, or PBMCs supplied cDNA or gDNA.

Germline trimming cut 4 bases from V and 4 bases from J; bases unmatched to any gene: 13. This CDR3 has 17 residues. Per the germline V gene, CDR1 is SGHRS and CDR2 is YFSETQ. Repertoires were generated with immunoSEQ multiplex PCR, while TCRdb's copy carries only in-frame clones and drops some. This table holds approximately 250,000 clones, under 90% found once. What was sequenced was peripheral blood. The source of this sequence is a human donor in a cohort sampled during active COVID-19. The chain uses TRBV5-1 and TRBJ2-7; 11 bases are a match to TRBD1. This chain's CDR3 is CASSPSRTGGPGYEQYF. The CDR3 coding sequence is TGCGCCAGCAGCCCATCACGGACAGGGGGCCCCGGGTACGAGCAGTACTTC. Full variable domain (rest looked up from reference TRBV5-1 and TRBJ2-7): KAGVTQTPRYLIKTRGQQVTLSCSPISGHRSVSWYQQTPGQGLQFLFEYFSETQRNKGNFPGRFSGRQFSNSRSEMNVSTLELGDSALYLCASSPSRTGGPGYEQYFGPGTRLTVT.